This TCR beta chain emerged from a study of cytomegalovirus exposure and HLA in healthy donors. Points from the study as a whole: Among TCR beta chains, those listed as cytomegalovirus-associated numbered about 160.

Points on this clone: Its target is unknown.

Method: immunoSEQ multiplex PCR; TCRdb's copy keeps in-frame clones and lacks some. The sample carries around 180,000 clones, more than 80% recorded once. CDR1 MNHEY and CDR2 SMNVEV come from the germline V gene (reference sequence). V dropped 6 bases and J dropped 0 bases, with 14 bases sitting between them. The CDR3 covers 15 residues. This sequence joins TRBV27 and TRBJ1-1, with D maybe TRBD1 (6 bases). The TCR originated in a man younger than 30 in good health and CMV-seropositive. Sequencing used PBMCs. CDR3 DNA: TGTGCCAGCAGCCCAGGGACATCTGTGAACACTGAAGCTTTCTTT. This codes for CASSPGTSVNTEAFF.